Below, 26 T cell receptor beta chains from the same sample are listed, as sequenced in a study of shared clonotypes between healthy human individuals. TCRdb keeps only in-frame clones here, not all; method: immunoSEQ multiplex PCR. In the table there are 550,000 to 750,000 clones, roughly 95% of which are singletons. Selected positively for CCR7 and CD45RO-negative, naive CD8 cells excluded terminally differentiated effector memory CD45RA+ cells. Sequencing used naive CD8+ T cells sorted from blood. The receptor set was obtained from a woman aged 25-40 years in good health.

This clone was observed a single time. The J gene is TRBJ1-1, the V gene TRBV28; TRBD1 might be the D (6 bases). CDR3 length equals 15 residues. Trimming pared 6 bases from V and 1 base from J, leaving 15 bases between. Germline V gene lookup returns CDR1 MDHEN and CDR2 SYDVKM. For the CDR3, the DNA is TGTGCCAGCAGCGGAGGGGGGGGCAGGAACACTGAAGCTTTCTTT. This codes for CASSGGGGRNTEAFF.

This sequence joins TRBV10-3 and TRBJ2-5; D is possibly TRBD2 (5 bases). The DNA end is a closer match to TRBJ2-7, so the J assignment may be wrong. The CDR3 covers 14 residues. Germline V CDR1 and CDR2: ENHRY, SYGVKD. The CDR3 region has the DNA TGTGCCATCAGTGACGCGGCAACTAGATACGAGCAGTACTTC. It specifies CAISDAATRYEQYF.

The chain is built from TRBV5-6 and TRBJ1-2; D is possibly TRBD1 (5 bases). Germline CDR1 is SGHDT and CDR2 is YYEEEE. This CDR3 comprises 14 residues. Trimming took off 0 bases at V and 3 bases at J, with 9 bases between the two ends. The CDR3 coding sequence is TGTGCCAGCAGCTTGGGACAGAACCACTATGGCTACACCTTC. Encoded protein: CASSLGQNHYGYTF.

This clone was counted once. The V call is TRBV5-1, the J call TRBJ2-2; D is unclear. The V gene lost 0 bases and the J gene lost 0 bases, with 6 bases spanning the gap. The V gene's germline CDR1 is SGHRS and CDR2 YFSETQ. This CDR3 has 15 amino acids. The CDR3 loop is CASSLAPANTGELFF. The CDR3 DNA follows: TGCGCCAGCAGCTTGGCCCCTGCGAACACCGGGGAGCTGTTTTTT.

This clone has just one count. The chain employs TRBV7-6 and TRBJ2-6; 8 bases are a match to TRBD1. The CDR3 is 16 amino acids. Germline V gene lookup returns CDR1 SGHVS and CDR2 FNYEAQ. The V segment lost 5 bases and the J segment 2 bases; nucleotides outside the gene matches: 5. CDR3 in amino acids: CASSPDRGPGANVLTF. The CDR3 DNA is TGTGCCAGCAGCCCCGACAGGGGTCCTGGGGCCAACGTCCTGACTTTC.

The genes are TRBV15 and TRBJ2-1, with 12 bases lining up with TRBD1. From germline, CDR1 is LNHNV and CDR2 YYDKDF (reference sequence). The CDR3 has 14 amino acids. After removal of 5 bases from V and 8 bases from J, the junction contained 4 bases not matched to a gene. The CDR3 sequence: CATSSGTGGHEQFF. The DNA of the CDR3 is TGTGCCACCAGCTCCGGGACAGGGGGCCATGAGCAGTTCTTC.

The chain carries TRBV11-2 and TRBJ2-1; no clear D. Looked up from germline, CDR1 is SGHAT and CDR2 is FQNNGV. Trimming removed 5 bases from V and 10 bases from J, with 24 bases in between. This CDR3 is built from 16 residues. The CDR3 DNA follows: TGTGCCAGCAGCCGTTATAGCCCACTCTCTGCAAGGGAGCAGTTCTTC. Amino acid sequence: CASSRYSPLSAREQFF.

V is TRBV19 and J is TRBJ2-1, with 7 bases matching TRBD2. From germline, CDR1 is LNHDA and CDR2 SQIVND (reference sequence). The CDR3 is made up of 17 amino acids. With V trimmed by 1 base and J by 8 bases, 14 bases remained unmatched. CDR3 amino acids: CASSIGGGTGPGDEQFF. CDR3 DNA: TGTGCCAGTAGTATAGGGGGAGGGACGGGGCCGGGCGATGAGCAGTTCTTC.

J is TRBJ2-5 and V is TRBV30, with no clear D. CDR1 and CDR2 (germline): GTSNPN, SVGIG (reference sequence). Trimming took off 3 bases at V and 5 bases at J, with 16 bases between the two ends. This CDR3 spans 14 amino acids. CDR3: CAWSAGVGLETQYF. The CDR3 bases are TGTGCCTGGAGCGCCGGCGTAGGTTTGGAGACCCAGTACTTC.

With regard to this clone: Other DNA sequences in this sample translate to the same CDR3. V and J are TRBV19 and TRBJ2-5; D uncertain. Trimming removed 3 bases at V and 2 bases at J, with 7 bases between. The CDR3 consists of 13 residues. Germline assignment: CDR1 LNHDA and CDR2 SQIVND (reference sequence). DNA for the CDR3: TGTGCCAGTAGTATTGCCACGCAAGAGACCCAGTACTTC. Translated: CASSIATQETQYF. Full variable domain (outside the CDR3, taken from reference TRBV19 and TRBJ2-5): DGGITQSPKYLFRKEGQNVTLSCEQNLNHDAMYWYRQDPGQGLRLIYYSQIVNDFQKGDIAEGYSVSREKKESFPLTVTSAQKNPTAFYLCASSIATQETQYFGPGTRLLVL.

This clone was found a few times. V and J are TRBV19 and TRBJ1-1; D is uncertain. The CDR3 covers 13 residues. V was clipped by 1 base and J by 5 bases, with 8 bases between them. CDR1 is LNHDA, CDR2 SQIVND, per germline (reference sequence). The DNA of the CDR3 is TGTGCCAGTAGTATAGGCCCCCGGACTGAAGCTTTCTTT. Amino acid sequence: CASSIGPRTEAFF.

The chain joins TRBV2 to TRBJ1-5; D is uncertain. CDR1 and CDR2 from the germline V gene are SNHLY and FYNNEI. V was clipped by 6 bases and J by 3 bases, with 18 bases between them. The CDR3 is 16 amino acids. The CDR3: CASRGGGGGDNQPQHF. The CDR3 region has the DNA TGTGCCAGCAGGGGTGGTGGTGGTGGGGACAATCAGCCCCAGCATTTT.

The CDR3 coding sequence is TGTGCCAGCAGTCATTCGACCGGGGAGCTGTTTTTT. It yields the protein CASSHSTGELFF. The genes are TRBV7-7 and TRBJ2-2; no reliable D call. The length of the CDR3 is 12 residues. CDR1 is SSHAT, CDR2 FNYEAQ, per germline (reference sequence). Trimming took 6 bases from V and 5 from J, leaving 7 bases between them.

The chain couples TRBV4-2 to TRBJ2-7; 7 nucleotides match TRBD1. Germline-derived CDR1 and CDR2 are LGHNA and YNFKEQ. This CDR3 spans 15 amino acids. J gave up 0 bases and V 4 bases, and 6 bases lay outside the gene matches. The CDR3 DNA sequence: TGTGCCAGCAGCCGAGAGACAGGGACCTCCTACGAGCAGTACTTC. It translates to CASSRETGTSYEQYF.

The chain joins TRBV7-9 to TRBJ2-1, with 11 nucleotides matching TRBD1. This CDR3 is 16 amino acids long. Looked up from germline, CDR1 is SEHNR and CDR2 is FQNEAQ (reference sequence). V trimming: 4 bases; J trimming: 1 base; junction bases outside the gene matches: 3. The CDR3 DNA reads TGTGCCAGCAGCTGGGACAGGGGGACGTCCTACAATGAGCAGTTCTTC. Translating gives CASSWDRGTSYNEQFF.

This chain connects TRBV7-6 to TRBJ2-3; 13 nucleotides line up with TRBD2. Germline lookup yields CDR1 SGHVS and CDR2 FNYEAQ. V lost 4 bases, J lost 2 bases, and 12 bases stayed unmatched. The CDR3 runs to 19 residues. CDR3 amino acids: CASSSHWGLAGSATDTQYF. In DNA, the CDR3 is TGTGCCAGCAGCTCCCACTGGGGACTAGCGGGATCGGCCACAGATACGCAGTATTTT.

The chain has TRBV2 and TRBJ2-5, with TRBD2 as a possible D gene (6 bases). V lost 5 bases to trimming and J lost 2 bases, with 12 bases between them. The germline CDR1 and CDR2 sequences are SNHLY and FYNNEI. The CDR3 loop spans 14 amino acids. As DNA, the CDR3 is TGTGCCAGCAGTCCGCCTAGCGAACAAGAGACCCAGTACTTC. Protein product: CASSPPSEQETQYF.

The chain joins TRBV28 to TRBJ2-2; 11 positions agree with TRBD2. V trimming: 11 bases; J trimming: 2 bases; junction bases outside the gene matches: 4. This CDR3 contains 14 residues. CDR1 is MDHEN, CDR2 SYDVKM, per germline. In DNA, the CDR3 is TGTGCCGGACGACTAGCGGGAAACACCGGGGAGCTGTTTTTT. Translated, it gives CAGRLAGNTGELFF. Together with reference TRBV28 and TRBJ2-2, the CDR3 gives the full variable domain: DVKVTQSSRYLVKRTGEKVFLECVQDMDHENMFWYRQDPGLGLRLIYFSYDVKMKEKGDIPEGYSVSREKKERFSLILESASTNQTSMYLCAGRLAGNTGELFFGEGSRLTVL.

The genes are TRBV27 and TRBJ2-1; D call uncertain. Germline V CDR1 and CDR2: MNHEY, SMNVEV (reference sequence). V was shortened by 6 bases and J by 5 bases, with 14 bases between the two germline ends. The CDR3 spans 14 residues. CDR3 sequence (DNA): TGTGCCAGCAGCCTGGCATCTTCAAACAATGAGCAGTTCTTC. Translating it yields CASSLASSNNEQFF.

The V gene is TRBV29-1, the J gene TRBJ2-5; either TRBD1 or TRBD2 may fit D (6 bases each). The J call may be wrong; the DNA end is better matched by TRBJ2-7. Germline V gives CDR1 SQVTM, CDR2 ANQGSEA. The CDR3 runs 12 residues. DNA for the CDR3: TGCAGCGTTGATTTTGGGGGGCCCGAGCAGTACTTC. Its protein is CSVDFGGPEQYF.

The V gene is TRBV15, the J gene TRBJ1-4; D might be TRBD1 (6 bases). The germline V gene encodes CDR1 LNHNV and CDR2 YYDKDF (reference sequence). Trimming left V 0 bases short and J 6 bases short, with 11 bases between. The CDR3 is 15 amino acids. Here the CDR3 DNA reads TGTGCCACCAGCAGAGATGAGGGGGTGTATGAAAAACTGTTTTTT. Translated: CATSRDEGVYEKLFF. Together with reference TRBV15 and TRBJ1-4, the CDR3 gives the full variable domain: DAMVIQNPRYQVTQFGKPVTLSCSQTLNHNVMYWYQQKSSQAPKLLFHYYDKDFNNEADTPDNFQSRRPNTSFCFLDIRSPGLGDTAMYLCATSRDEGVYEKLFFGSGTQLSVL.

This chain links TRBV2 with TRBJ2-7; TRBD2 is a possible D gene (5 bases). V gave up 7 bases and J gave up 4 bases, with 11 bases separating them. Germline values: CDR1 SNHLY, CDR2 FYNNEI. CDR3 size: 12 residues. CDR3 protein: CASKEEGYEQYF. The CDR3, as DNA: TGTGCCAGCAAGGAGGAAGGGTACGAGCAGTACTTC.

V and J are TRBV27 and TRBJ1-4; possible D gene TRBD1, 6 bases. Trimming pared 3 bases from V and 8 bases from J, leaving 13 bases between. Germline lookup yields CDR1 MNHEY and CDR2 SMNVEV (reference sequence). The CDR3 loop spans 14 amino acids. CDR3: CASSLVRGREKLFF. The CDR3 nucleotides read TGTGCCAGCAGTTTGGTCAGGGGAAGGGAAAAACTGTTTTTT.

The chain employs TRBV27 and TRBJ2-7; possible D gene TRBD2, 5 bases. The CDR3 sequence is 13 residues long. Trimming shortened V by 6 bases and J by 6 bases, and 15 bases separated the two germline ends. Germline V gene data show CDR1 as MNHEY and CDR2 as SMNVEV (reference sequence). The CDR3 region is CASRILGGGEQYF. CDR3 nucleotides: TGTGCCAGCAGGATCTTAGGAGGCGGCGAGCAGTACTTC.

This rearrangement joins TRBV7-8 to TRBJ1-4, with 7 bases that match TRBD1. Trimming cost V 1 base and J 5 bases; bases outside gene matches: 7. Per the germline V gene, CDR1 is SGHVS and CDR2 is FQNEAQ. This CDR3 spans 16 amino acids. The CDR3 DNA reads TGTGCCAGCAGCTTAGGCAGGGGGGGACTAAATGAAAAACTGTTTTTT. It is translated as CASSLGRGGLNEKLFF.

The chain has TRBV27 and TRBJ2-7, with D possibly being TRBD1 (7 bases). The germline V gene has CDR1 MNHEY and CDR2 SMNVEV (reference sequence). Trimming removed 3 bases from V and 6 bases from J, with 15 bases in between. There are 14 residues in the CDR3. This CDR3 reads CASSFVGGGGEQYF. For the CDR3, the DNA is TGTGCCAGCAGTTTCGTAGGAGGGGGCGGCGAGCAGTACTTC.